This passage covers 21 T cell receptor beta chains from one sample sequenced in a study of T cells in localized non-small cell lung cancer. Sequenced by immunoSEQ multiplex PCR; TCRdb stores in-frame clones only, minus some. This sample has over 30,000 clones, with 86% found just once. Sequencing was performed on peripheral blood mononuclear cells, taken before any cancer treatment. These receptors all come from an older male donor with stage II lung adenocarcinoma.

The chain is built from TRBV7-2 and TRBJ2-3; D not resolved. The germline V gene encodes CDR1 SGHTA and CDR2 FQGNSA. The CDR3 is 15 residues long. The V end lost 8 bases, the J end lost 0 bases, and 15 bases lay between the germline ends. CDR3 residues: CASVDNPISTDTQYF. The CDR3 DNA sequence: TGTGCCAGCGTCGATAATCCTATTAGCACAGATACGCAGTATTTT.

CDR3 loop: CASSLAGHGYTF. CDR3 coding DNA: TGTGCCAGCAGTTTGGCAGGCCACGGCTACACCTTC. The gene calls are TRBV28 and TRBJ1-2; D is ambiguous. The CDR3 consists of 12 residues. Per germline, CDR1 MDHEN and CDR2 SYDVKM. The germline V and J ends were trimmed by 3 bases and 8 bases, with 10 bases remaining between them.

DNA of the CDR3: TGCAGTGCTGGGCGAACCAGTGAAGCTTTCTTT. Its translation: CSAGRTSEAFF. The chain recombines TRBV20-1 with TRBJ1-1; D ambiguous. The germline V and J ends were trimmed by 5 bases and 7 bases, with 11 bases remaining between them. This CDR3 is built from 11 residues. CDR1 and CDR2 from the germline V gene are DFQATT and SNEGSKA (reference sequence).

The chain employs TRBV25-1 and TRBJ2-2; D possibly corresponds to TRBD1 (6 bases). Germline CDR1 MGHDK, CDR2 SYGVNS. Trimming shortened V by 2 bases and J by 5 bases, and 12 bases separated the two germline ends. The CDR3 sequence is 15 residues long. The CDR3 DNA is TGTGCCAGCAGTGAACAGGGGCCACCTACCGGGGAGCTGTTTTTT. Its translation is CASSEQGPPTGELFF.

The chain employs TRBV5-1 and TRBJ1-5, with 9 positions matching TRBD1. J was trimmed by 2 bases and V by 4 bases; bases with no gene match: 4. This CDR3 spans 15 amino acids. Germline V gives CDR1 SGHRS, CDR2 YFSETQ. The DNA of the CDR3 is TGCGCCAGCAGCCCGGGACAGGGAGGCAATCAGCCCCAGCATTTT. Its translation is CASSPGQGGNQPQHF.

This chain links TRBV9 with TRBJ1-2, with D perhaps TRBD1 (5 bases). The V gene's germline CDR1 is SGDLS and CDR2 YYNGEE. Deletions cut 1 base from V and 4 bases from J, with 8 bases between. This CDR3 region has 13 residues. The CDR3 here is CASSVQGSYGYTF. The DNA of the CDR3 is TGTGCCAGCAGCGTACAGGGCTCCTATGGCTACACCTTC.

This clone was seen a single time. J is TRBJ2-5 and V is TRBV6-5; 8 bases agree with TRBD1. This CDR3 comprises 14 residues. With 4 bases clipped from V and 4 bases from J, the junction kept 5 bases outside the gene matches. Germline CDR1 is MNHEY and CDR2 is SVGAGI. The chain's CDR3 is CASSFSGGGETQYF. CDR3 nucleotides: TGTGCCAGCAGTTTTTCAGGGGGCGGAGAGACCCAGTACTTC.

The CDR3 region has the DNA TGTGCCAGCAGAGTACTAGCGGGGTCCTACAATGAGCAGTTCTTC. It yields the protein CASRVLAGSYNEQFF. The genes are TRBV28 and TRBJ2-1; 10 nucleotides align to TRBD2. The CDR3 contains 15 residues. V lost 6 bases, J lost 1 base, and 3 bases stayed unmatched. Germline loops: CDR1 MDHEN, CDR2 SYDVKM.

The rearrangement joins TRBV30 to TRBJ2-3; 7 nucleotides agree with TRBD1. Trimming cost V 0 bases and J 4 bases; bases outside gene matches: 4. The germline gives CDR1 GTSNPN, CDR2 SVGIG (reference sequence). There are 14 residues in the CDR3. CDR3 sequence: CAWSVTGLADTQYF. As DNA, the CDR3 is TGTGCCTGGAGTGTGACAGGGTTGGCAGATACGCAGTATTTT.

The gene calls are TRBV5-1 and TRBJ2-2; the D gene is possibly TRBD1 (6 bases). This CDR3 spans 12 amino acids. Trimming stripped 6 bases from V and 3 bases from J, with 6 bases between. Germline V CDR1 and CDR2: SGHRS, YFSETQ. The CDR3 protein is CASKGDTGELFF. In DNA form, the CDR3 reads TGCGCCAGCAAGGGGGACACCGGGGAGCTGTTTTTT.

The rearrangement joins TRBV5-6 to TRBJ2-7; 9 bases fit TRBD1. The V gene's germline CDR1 is SGHDT and CDR2 YYEEEE. V was clipped by 4 bases and J by 6 bases; unmatched bases: 8. The CDR3 length is 14 residues. In DNA, the CDR3 is TGTGCCAGCAGCCCCTGGACAGGGGCTAGCGAGCAGTACTTC. Amino acid sequence: CASSPWTGASEQYF.

The chain employs TRBV5-4 and TRBJ2-1; D call uncertain. CDR3 length: 16 amino acids. Germline V gives CDR1 SGHNT, CDR2 YYREEE (reference sequence). The germline V and J ends were trimmed by 3 bases and 1 base, with 14 bases remaining between them. CDR3 in DNA: TGTGCCAGCAGCTCGTCTCCTGAACTATCCTACAATGAGCAGTTCTTC. Translation gives CASSSSPELSYNEQFF.

The chain carries TRBV5-1 and TRBJ2-7; possibly TRBD1 or TRBD2 for D (6 bases each). With 4 bases removed from V and 5 bases from J, the gap between germline ends came to 19 bases. From germline, CDR1 is SGHRS and CDR2 YFSETQ. This CDR3 region has 15 residues. The CDR3 here is CASSLVSGGRDEQYF. The CDR3 nucleotides read TGCGCCAGCAGCCTCGTGAGTGGGGGGCGGGACGAGCAGTACTTC.

The DNA for the CDR3 is TGTGCCAGGTGGGAGCCGACAGGTCGTAGGGATCAGCCCCAGCATTTT. It yields the protein CARWEPTGRRDQPQHF. This chain connects TRBV2 to TRBJ1-5; the D gene is possibly TRBD1 (6 bases). V was pared by 9 bases and J by 5 bases, with 23 bases between. CDR1 SNHLY and CDR2 FYNNEI come from the germline V gene. The CDR3 loop spans 16 amino acids.

In this sample, this clone turned up a few times. This chain's CDR3 is CASSREVGNEQFF. The CDR3 coding sequence is TGTGCCAGCAGCCGTGAAGTGGGGAATGAGCAGTTCTTC. The V gene is TRBV7-6, the J gene TRBJ2-1; D gene ambiguous. In germline, CDR1 is SGHVS, CDR2 FNYEAQ. The CDR3 runs 13 residues. The V gene lost 5 bases and the J gene lost 7 bases, with 12 bases spanning the gap.

The chain links TRBV7-8 to TRBJ2-2; 9 nucleotides align to TRBD2. V was clipped by 0 bases and J by 3 bases; unmatched bases: 5. This CDR3 comprises 17 residues. Germline values: CDR1 SGHVS, CDR2 FQNEAQ. CDR3 in amino acids: CASSLAREGRYTGELFF. Here the CDR3 DNA reads TGTGCCAGCAGCTTAGCGCGGGAGGGCAGGTACACCGGGGAGCTGTTTTTT. Full variable domain (remainder filled in from reference TRBV7-8 and TRBJ2-2): GAGVSQSPRYKVAKRGQDVALRCDPISGHVSLFWYQQALGQGPEFLTYFQNEAQLDKSGLPSDRFFAERPEGSVSTLKIQRTQQEDSAVYLCASSLAREGRYTGELFFGEGSRLTVL.

Relative to its sample, this clone is medium-sized. The V call is TRBV5-3, the J call TRBJ1-4; tentatively, D is TRBD1 (5 bases). TRBV5-3 counts as an open reading frame of uncertain function. V was shortened by 6 bases and J by 6 bases, with 21 bases between the two germline ends. CDR3 size: 16 residues. For the CDR3, the DNA is TGTGCCAGAATCCTTACCCGGCCAGGGTGTGATGAAAAACTGTTTTTT. It yields the protein CARILTRPGCDEKLFF.

This clone was counted once. The chain recombines TRBV5-1 with TRBJ2-6; D ambiguous. This CDR3 is 15 amino acids long. Trimming left V 4 bases short and J 0 bases short, with 8 bases between. Germline V gives CDR1 SGHRS, CDR2 YFSETQ. CDR3 sequence reads: CASSLPSSGANVLTF. The CDR3 DNA reads as TGCGCCAGCAGCCTACCCAGCTCTGGGGCCAACGTCCTGACTTTC.

The genes are TRBV19 and TRBJ1-5, with D uncertain. Per the germline V gene, CDR1 is LNHDA and CDR2 is SQIVND (reference sequence). Trimming stripped 7 bases from V and 0 bases from J, with 10 bases between. The CDR3 has 14 amino acids. The CDR3 spells CASKTQYSNQPQHF. The CDR3 DNA is TGTGCCAGTAAAACACAATATAGCAATCAGCCCCAGCATTTT.

The V call is TRBV15, the J call TRBJ1-1; TRBD1 might be the D (6 bases). The V end was cut by 0 bases, the J end by 4 bases, with 9 bases between. CDR1 is LNHNV, CDR2 YYDKDF, per germline (reference sequence). The CDR3 runs to 14 residues. The CDR3 here is CATSRDVGATEAFF. DNA for the CDR3: TGTGCCACCAGCAGAGATGTGGGGGCCACTGAAGCTTTCTTT.

The chain links TRBV5-1 to TRBJ2-7, with D tentatively TRBD2 (6 bases). Trimming removed 0 bases from V and 4 bases from J, with 11 bases in between. In germline, CDR1 is SGHRS, CDR2 YFSETQ. The CDR3 is 14 residues long. The CDR3 sequence is CASSLEAGLYEQYF. DNA for the CDR3: TGCGCCAGCAGCTTGGAGGCGGGGTTATACGAGCAGTACTTC.